These 26 T cell receptor beta chains were all obtained from the same sample, sequenced in a study. TCRdb used MiXCR to reprocess the RT-PCR reads, holding one entry per CDR3 protein. The data contain 650,000 to 800,000 distinct CDR3 sequences, about 14% of them seen just once; the ten biggest clones take up about 3.9%. The sequencing input was memory CD4+ T cells from blood. Source of these receptors: a female donor in good health, serving as a healthy control.

The table lists this clonotype with a few counts. This chain connects TRBV7-8 to TRBJ2-2; D remains unclear. In germline, CDR1 is SGHVS, CDR2 FQNEAQ. V was shortened by 5 bases and J by 4 bases, with 17 bases between the two germline ends. The CDR3 has 16 amino acids. The CDR3, as DNA: TGTGCCAGCAGCCCGAACTATGGCCGAGTCACCGGGGAGCTGTTTTTT. It specifies CASSPNYGRVTGELFF.

The genes are TRBV7-2 and TRBJ1-2; weak D call: TRBD1 (5 bases). Trimming took 5 bases from V and 4 from J, leaving 11 bases between them. The CDR3 is 13 amino acids. Per germline, CDR1 SGHTA and CDR2 FQGNSA. The chain's CDR3 is CASSNMGGYGYTF. The CDR3 coding sequence is TGTGCCAGCAGCAACATGGGGGGCTATGGCTACACCTTC.

A few counts support this clonotype. The chain employs TRBV18 and TRBJ2-6, with TRBD1 matching over 7 bases. Germline V CDR1 and CDR2: KGHSH, LQKENI. V dropped 1 base and J dropped 0; count of bases not matched to a gene: 6. CDR3 length equals 18 residues. The CDR3 nucleotides read TGTGCCAGCTCACCACTAGCACAGGGGAGCTCTGGGGCCAACGTCCTGACTTTC. It is translated as CASSPLAQGSSGANVLTF.

This clonotype was seen repeatedly, ten times or more. V and J are TRBV12-3 or TRBV12-4 and TRBJ2-2, with 9 bases aligning to TRBD2. The CDR3 spans 17 residues. The V and J ends lost 7 bases and 3 bases, in that order; junction bases with no gene match: 12. The chain's CDR3 is CASTPRLTSGYTGELFF. The CDR3 DNA follows: TGTGCCAGCACCCCACGATTGACTAGCGGTTACACCGGGGAGCTGTTTTTT.

In this sample, this clonotype turned up a few times. The gene calls are TRBV13 and TRBJ2-3, with 11 positions matching TRBD2. V trimming: 5 bases; J trimming: 0 bases; junction bases outside the gene matches: 4. Germline lookup yields CDR1 PRHDT and CDR2 FYEKMQ (reference sequence). This CDR3 spans 16 amino acids. DNA for the CDR3: TGTGCCAGCAGCCCGACTAGCGGGGATAGCACAGATACGCAGTATTTT. Translating it yields CASSPTSGDSTDTQYF.

The V and J genes are TRBV4-3 and TRBJ1-2; the D gene is possibly TRBD1 (5 bases). This CDR3 spans 14 amino acids. The V end lost 0 bases, the J end lost 4 bases, and 9 bases lay between the germline ends. CDR1 and CDR2 (germline): LGHNA, YSLEER. The CDR3: CASSQEGTVYGYTF. DNA for the CDR3: TGCGCCAGCAGCCAAGAAGGGACGGTCTATGGCTACACCTTC.

There are many counts of this clonotype. V and J are TRBV20-1 and TRBJ2-7; 13 nucleotides line up with TRBD2. The germline V gene encodes CDR1 DFQATT and CDR2 SNEGSKA (reference sequence). J was trimmed by 2 bases and V by 5 bases; bases with no gene match: 12. The CDR3 loop spans 17 amino acids. CDR3 loop: CSAAGLAGAEKTYEQYF. DNA of the CDR3: TGCAGTGCTGCAGGACTAGCGGGAGCCGAGAAAACCTACGAGCAGTACTTC.

This clonotype was seen more than once but under ten times. The chain employs TRBV7-2 and TRBJ2-7, with D perhaps matching TRBD1 (8 bases). CDR1 and CDR2 (germline): SGHTA, FQGNSA. V was pared by 5 bases and J by 4 bases, with 15 bases between. This CDR3 has 14 residues. Written as DNA, the CDR3 is TGTGCCAGCAGCCAAGCACAGGGGGGGTACGAGCAGTACTTC. Protein sequence: CASSQAQGGYEQYF.

The V gene is TRBV18, the J gene TRBJ1-1; D may be TRBD1 (6 bases). Trimming left V 0 bases short and J 2 bases short, with 25 bases between. Looked up from germline, CDR1 is KGHSH and CDR2 is LQKENI. This CDR3 spans 20 amino acids. The CDR3, as DNA: TGTGCCAGCTCACCACCGATAGTGACGGTCGGGGGGCAGGGCAACACTGAAGCTTTCTTT. Translation gives CASSPPIVTVGGQGNTEAFF.

The CDR3 spells CASSQVLPETQYF. CDR3 DNA: TGCGCCAGCAGCCAAGTGTTGCCCGAGACCCAGTACTTC. V and J are TRBV4-1 and TRBJ2-5; D not resolved. CDR3 length equals 13 residues. In germline, CDR1 is MGHRA, CDR2 YSYEKL. The germline V and J ends were trimmed by 1 base and 5 bases, with 8 bases remaining between them.

This clonotype was seen at least ten times. The rearrangement links TRBV12-3 or TRBV12-4 to TRBJ1-1; D uncertain. CDR3 length: 11 amino acids. V was cut by 2 bases and J by 10 bases, with 8 bases left in between. In nucleotides, the CDR3 is TGTGCCAGCAGTTTAACGGGTCGAGCTTTCTTT. It specifies CASSLTGRAFF.

This clonotype was observed a few times. The chain couples TRBV11-2 to TRBJ2-1; the match to TRBD2 covers 11 bases. V dropped 5 bases and J dropped 2; count of bases not matched to a gene: 8. Germline V lookup: CDR1 SGHAT, CDR2 FQNNGV. The CDR3 length is 17 residues. This CDR3 reads CASSPSEGLAAYNEQFF. CDR3 nucleotide sequence: TGTGCCAGCAGCCCAAGTGAGGGACTAGCGGCCTACAATGAGCAGTTCTTC.

This clonotype was seen many times. CDR3 sequence: CASSLDNREANEQFF. Here the CDR3 DNA reads TGCGCCAGCAGCTTGGATAACCGGGAGGCCAATGAGCAGTTCTTC. This rearrangement joins TRBV5-1 to TRBJ2-1; 7 positions agree with TRBD2. Germline V lookup: CDR1 SGHRS, CDR2 YFSETQ. V trimming: 0 bases; J trimming: 6 bases; junction bases outside the gene matches: 6. The CDR3 is made up of 15 amino acids.

The rearrangement links TRBV7-9 to TRBJ2-7; TRBD1 matches 7 bases. V lost 3 bases to trimming and J lost 7 bases; unmatched junction nucleotides: 6. The CDR3 consists of 13 residues. The germline V gene has CDR1 SEHNR and CDR2 FQNEAQ (reference sequence). The CDR3: CASSFTGAVEQYF. The CDR3 nucleotides read TGTGCCAGCAGCTTTACAGGGGCCGTAGAGCAGTACTTC.

J is TRBJ2-3 and V is TRBV20-1, with 12 bases identical to TRBD2. Germline lookup yields CDR1 DFQATT and CDR2 SNEGSKA (reference sequence). The CDR3 runs to 17 residues. V trimming: 6 bases; J trimming: 3 bases; junction bases outside the gene matches: 13. DNA for the CDR3: TGCAGTGCAAAGGCTAGCGGGAGGGCCCGGGGGACAGATACGCAGTATTTT. Translated: CSAKASGRARGTDTQYF.

This clonotype has a handful of counts. V gene TRBV6-1 combines with J gene TRBJ2-3; no reliable D call. This CDR3 spans 15 amino acids. Deletions cut 3 bases from V and 1 base from J, with 11 bases between. Germline CDR1 reads MNHNS; CDR2 reads SASEGT. CDR3 protein: CASSESAVRTDTQYF. CDR3 in DNA: TGTGCCAGCAGTGAGTCGGCGGTCCGCACAGATACGCAGTATTTT.

The chain links TRBV11-2 to TRBJ2-5; tentative D call: TRBD2 (6 bases). V was pared by 3 bases and J by 5 bases, with 10 bases between. This CDR3 contains 13 residues. Germline V lookup: CDR1 SGHAT, CDR2 FQNNGV. CDR3 sequence: CASSFSAGETQYF. DNA of the CDR3: TGTGCCAGCAGCTTCTCCGCGGGGGAGACCCAGTACTTC.

The V and J genes are TRBV25-1 and TRBJ2-5; D is unclear. V was cut by 1 base and J by 3 bases, with 3 bases left in between. Per germline, CDR1 MGHDK and CDR2 SYGVNS. This CDR3 is built from 12 residues. CDR3 loop: CASSESKETQYF. In nucleotides, the CDR3 is TGTGCCAGCAGTGAATCAAAAGAGACCCAGTACTTC.

This clonotype has only a few counts. J is TRBJ1-2 and V is TRBV7-2, with D tentatively TRBD1 (6 bases). This CDR3 has 15 residues. In germline, CDR1 is SGHTA, CDR2 FQGNSA. Trimming cost V 4 bases and J 5 bases, with 17 bases left between them. In nucleotides, the CDR3 is TGTGCCAGCAGCTCTCCCCCCGGGACATCGTATGGCTACACCTTC. It yields the protein CASSSPPGTSYGYTF. Together with reference TRBV7-2 and TRBJ1-2, the CDR3 gives the full variable domain: GAGVSQSPSNKVTEKGKDVELRCDPISGHTALYWYRQSLGQGLEFLIYFQGNSAPDKSGLPSDRFSAERTGGSVSTLTIQRTQQEDSAVYLCASSSPPGTSYGYTFGSGTRLTVV.

This clonotype was detected many times. The rearrangement links TRBV27 to TRBJ2-7; maybe TRBD2 (5 bases). V shed 5 bases and J shed 4 bases, with 12 bases lying between them. The length of the CDR3 is 13 residues. Germline V gives CDR1 MNHEY, CDR2 SMNVEV (reference sequence). The CDR3 nucleotides are TGTGCCAGCAGTCCAAGGAGGAGGTACGAGCAGTACTTC. Protein: CASSPRRRYEQYF.

This clonotype has a handful of counts. The chain joins TRBV20-1 to TRBJ2-1, with 7 bases aligning to TRBD2. Per germline, CDR1 DFQATT and CDR2 SNEGSKA (reference sequence). The CDR3 consists of 15 residues. J was trimmed by 0 bases and V by 8 bases; bases with no gene match: 10. CDR3 protein: CSPDGGVSSYNEQFF. In DNA, the CDR3 is TGCAGTCCCGATGGGGGGGTGAGCTCCTACAATGAGCAGTTCTTC.

As regards this clonotype: A much larger clonotype is one base distant, so this may be a read error. V and J are TRBV10-3 and TRBJ2-7, with D perhaps assigned TRBD1 or TRBD2 (5 bases each). Per the germline V gene, CDR1 is ENHRY and CDR2 is SYGVKD. CDR3 length: 11 amino acids. V dropped 11 bases and J dropped 5 bases, with 13 bases sitting between them. The CDR3 sequence: CAADSGHEQYF. DNA for the CDR3: TGTGCCGCTGACTCGGGGCACGAGCAGTACTTC.

This chain joins TRBV12-3 or TRBV12-4 and TRBJ2-1; 8 bases line up with TRBD2. The CDR3 runs to 12 residues. The V segment lost 6 bases and the J segment 15 bases; nucleotides outside the gene matches: 10. The CDR3 DNA sequence: TGTGCCAGCAGGCAAGGGGGGACTAGAGGGTTCTTC. It translates to CASRQGGTRGFF.

This clonotype has only a few counts. This rearrangement joins TRBV20-1 to TRBJ2-7; TRBD2 matches at 7 bases. The CDR3 consists of 13 residues. The V gene's germline CDR1 is DFQATT and CDR2 SNEGSKA (reference sequence). CDR3 loop: CSTPSSGRSEQYF. The DNA for the CDR3 is TGCAGCACCCCTTCTAGCGGAAGAAGCGAGCAGTACTTC.

In this sample, this clonotype turned up many times. J is TRBJ2-3 and V is TRBV4-3; D possibly corresponds to TRBD2 (6 bases). Trimming pared 0 bases from V and 6 bases from J, leaving 10 bases between. Germline CDR1 LGHNA, CDR2 YSLEER. This CDR3 region has 14 residues. The CDR3 sequence is CASSQDRGWDTQYF. The CDR3 coding sequence is TGCGCCAGCAGCCAAGATCGGGGGTGGGATACGCAGTATTTT.

J is TRBJ2-4 and V is TRBV4-1; D perhaps matches TRBD2 (6 bases). The CDR3 loop spans 19 amino acids. The germline V gene has CDR1 MGHRA and CDR2 YSYEKL. Trimming took 1 base from V and 0 from J, leaving 19 bases between them. The CDR3 region is CASSQGVAGRRLAKNIQYF. CDR3 bases: TGCGCCAGCAGCCAAGGGGTTGCAGGGAGGAGGCTAGCCAAAAACATTCAGTACTTC.